Each of the 7 T cell receptor beta chains below was sequenced from the same sample in a study of T-cell reconstitution after alpha-beta-depleted transplantation in children. Unique molecular identifiers were incorporated into the prepared TCRbeta library. TCRdb re-called the PCR reads with MiXCR, one entry per CDR3 protein. The data contain hundreds of thousands of distinct CDR3 sequences, approximately 12% of them singletons. The specimen was PBMCs, mostly from graft donor cells, collected 360 days after TCRalphabeta/CD19-depleted stem cell transplant. These receptors came from a male patient under 18 who had a stem cell transplant for acute myeloid leukemia, so the T cells may come from the graft donor.

This clonotype was picked up many times. The chain is built from TRBV12-3 or TRBV12-4 and TRBJ2-1; D not resolved. V was trimmed by 5 bases and J by 9 bases, leaving 20 bases between them. The CDR3 extends over 15 amino acids. The CDR3 DNA follows: TGTGCCAGCAGTCCGAGATTTGGACCGCAAGCTGAGCAGTTCTTC. Translation gives CASSPRFGPQAEQFF.

The DNA for the CDR3 is TGTGCCAGCAGCCAAGAGACTGATACCTACGAGCAGTACTTC. This gives the protein CASSQETDTYEQYF. This rearrangement joins TRBV4-2 to TRBJ2-7; D remains unclear. From germline, CDR1 is LGHNA and CDR2 YNFKEQ. V lost 0 bases and J lost 2, with 8 bases in between. The CDR3 loop spans 14 amino acids.

J is TRBJ2-2 and V is TRBV7-3; 13 nucleotides agree with TRBD2. Germline values: CDR1 SGHTA, CDR2 FQGTGA. The CDR3 consists of 17 residues. The trim removed 3 bases at V and 5 bases at J, leaving 6 bases unmatched. The CDR3 here is CASSFGLAGERTGELFF. CDR3 sequence (DNA): TGTGCCAGCAGCTTCGGACTAGCGGGAGAGAGAACCGGGGAGCTGTTTTTT.

This clonotype was seen only a few times. CDR3 residues: CASSLTGVEQFF. The CDR3 DNA is TGCGCCAGCAGCTTGACGGGAGTAGAGCAGTTCTTC. This chain links TRBV5-1 with TRBJ2-1; D possibly corresponds to TRBD2 (6 bases). Per the germline V gene, CDR1 is SGHRS and CDR2 is YFSETQ. V shed 1 base and J shed 10 bases, with 9 bases lying between them. The CDR3 length is 12 residues.

The chain has TRBV24-1 and TRBJ2-1; 9 bases are a match to TRBD2. This CDR3 has 16 amino acids. The trim removed 4 bases at V and 6 bases at J, leaving 9 bases unmatched. Germline CDR1 and CDR2: KGHDR and SFDVKD. The CDR3 DNA reads as TGTGCCACCAGTGACAAGACTAGCGGAGCCATCAATGAGCAGTTCTTC. Translated, it gives CATSDKTSGAINEQFF.

This clonotype was detected only a few times. The CDR3 here is CASSLAGGVTGELFF. DNA of the CDR3: TGTGCCAGCAGTCTAGCGGGAGGGGTTACCGGGGAGCTGTTTTTT. The chain couples TRBV3-1 to TRBJ2-2, with 12 bases identical to TRBD2. V was clipped by 6 bases and J by 5 bases; unmatched bases: 4. The CDR3 has 15 residues. Germline values: CDR1 LGHDT, CDR2 YNNKEL (reference sequence).

This clonotype was seen once. V and J are TRBV29-1 and TRBJ2-3, with D maybe TRBD2 (6 bases). The V and J ends lost 7 bases and 7 bases respectively, with 15 bases between them. The CDR3 is 12 residues long. Germline V CDR1 and CDR2: SQVTM, ANQGSEA. The CDR3 sequence is CSGGLLANTQYF. For the CDR3, the DNA is TGCAGCGGTGGCCTCCTAGCGAATACGCAGTATTTT.